Sequencing of this TCR beta chain was carried out in a study of T cell responses to AZD1222 COVID-19 vaccine. Generated by immunoSEQ multiplex PCR, the TCRdb table keeps only in-frame clones and is missing some. The repertoire holds some 55,000 clones, with 87% as singletons. Sequenced material: peripheral blood, taken on day 0 of AZD1222 vaccination. The receptor comes from an adult in good health.

The CDR3 bases are TGTGCCAGCAGTTACAACAGGGGATTTGATCAGCCCCAGCATTTT. This codes for CASSYNRGFDQPQHF. The chain is built from TRBV6-5 and TRBJ1-5, with 7 bases lining up with TRBD1. There are 15 residues in the CDR3. CDR1 is MNHEY, CDR2 SVGAGI, per germline. J lost 5 bases, V lost 2 bases, and 6 bases had no gene match.